The 13 T cell receptor beta chains below all came from one sample that was sequenced in a study of control samples from healthy donors and cancer patients. Using immunoSEQ multiplex PCR, the repertoire was profiled, and TCRdb retains in-frame clones only, with some absent. The table has 40,000 to 55,000 clones, more than 85% seen once. Sequenced sample: PBMCs. The receptors originated from a woman in her thirties or forties with head and neck cancer.

The genes are TRBV30 and TRBJ2-7; 8 bases line up with TRBD1. This CDR3 has 14 residues. V lost 2 bases to trimming and J lost 0 bases; unmatched junction nucleotides: 3. The germline V gene encodes CDR1 GTSNPN and CDR2 SVGIG (reference sequence). CDR3 sequence reads: CAWSSGTGSYEQYF. CDR3 coding DNA: TGTGCCTGGAGTTCCGGGACAGGCTCCTACGAGCAGTACTTC.

This chain links TRBV30 with TRBJ1-5, with D perhaps matching TRBD1 (5 bases). Trimming cost V 5 bases and J 9 bases, with 14 bases left between them. This CDR3 comprises 12 residues. Germline V lookup: CDR1 GTSNPN, CDR2 SVGIG (reference sequence). The CDR3 spells CAWGPGPPPQHF. The CDR3 nucleotides read TGTGCCTGGGGACCGGGACCCCCGCCCCAGCATTTT.

V gene TRBV6-1 combines with J gene TRBJ1-1; D uncertain. Trimming left V 5 bases short and J 0 bases short, with 13 bases between. The CDR3 runs 15 residues. Germline CDR1 is MNHNS and CDR2 is SASEGT. The CDR3 protein is CASSSRAGMNTEAFF. CDR3 bases: TGTGCCAGCAGTTCACGGGCGGGGATGAACACTGAAGCTTTCTTT.

The J gene is TRBJ2-3, the V gene TRBV15; D ambiguous. Between the trimmed V and J ends, which lost 3 bases and 1 base, there was a span of 2 bases. The CDR3 runs 12 residues. In germline, CDR1 is LNHNV, CDR2 YYDKDF (reference sequence). In DNA, the CDR3 is TGTGCCACCAGCAGTGGCACAGATACGCAGTATTTT. Protein: CATSSGTDTQYF.

This chain links TRBV7-9 with TRBJ1-1; TRBD1 might be the D (5 bases). Germline CDR1 reads SEHNR; CDR2 reads FQNEAQ (reference sequence). V dropped 3 bases and J dropped 4 bases, with 15 bases sitting between them. The CDR3 totals 15 residues. This CDR3 reads CASSLVSGTSTEAFF. CDR3 nucleotide sequence: TGTGCCAGCAGCTTGGTATCGGGGACGAGCACTGAAGCTTTCTTT.

As regards this clone: Other DNA sequences of this sample code for an identical CDR3. The genes are TRBV28 and TRBJ2-3, with no clear D. Per the germline V gene, CDR1 is MDHEN and CDR2 is SYDVKM. The CDR3 runs to 14 residues. V was pared by 2 bases and J by 0 bases, with 6 bases between. In nucleotides, the CDR3 is TGTGCCAGCAGTTTAGGCGGTAGCACAGATACGCAGTATTTT. Its protein is CASSLGGSTDTQYF.

This sequence joins TRBV5-1 and TRBJ2-2; TRBD2 might be the D (6 bases). The CDR3 runs 15 residues. V gave up 5 bases and J gave up 0 bases, with 11 bases separating them. Germline V gives CDR1 SGHRS, CDR2 YFSETQ. In nucleotides, the CDR3 is TGCGCCAGCAGTCGGGGCGGGGCGAACACCGGGGAGCTGTTTTTT. Translated, it gives CASSRGGANTGELFF.

This chain connects TRBV5-1 to TRBJ1-1; the D is unclear. Germline loops: CDR1 SGHRS, CDR2 YFSETQ. This CDR3 has 12 amino acids. Trimming stripped 2 bases from V and 4 bases from J, with 6 bases between. The CDR3 region is CASSLTFTEAFF. The CDR3 DNA follows: TGCGCCAGCAGCTTAACCTTCACTGAAGCTTTCTTT.

This sequence joins TRBV2 and TRBJ2-3; 7 bases align to TRBD2. CDR3 length: 17 residues. J was trimmed by 0 bases and V by 4 bases; bases with no gene match: 10. CDR1 SNHLY and CDR2 FYNNEI come from the germline V gene. CDR3 region: CASSGERLARSTDTQYF. The CDR3 nucleotides read TGTGCCAGCAGTGGGGAGAGACTAGCTAGGAGCACAGATACGCAGTATTTT.

This clone was detected once. This chain uses TRBV6-5 with TRBJ1-1; possible D gene TRBD1, 5 bases. Germline V CDR1 and CDR2: MNHEY, SVGAGI. Trimming removed 0 bases from V and 5 bases from J, with 16 bases in between. This CDR3 contains 16 residues. CDR3 coding DNA: TGTGCCAGCAGTTACTCGCGTCCGGGCTGGGGGACTGAAGCTTTCTTT. Amino acid sequence: CASSYSRPGWGTEAFF.

CDR3 amino acids: CASSGQGGRVTPLHF. DNA for the CDR3: TGTGCCAGCAGCGGACAGGGGGGTCGAGTTACACCCCTCCACTTT. This sequence joins TRBV5-8 and TRBJ1-6; 10 nucleotides line up with TRBD1. V was clipped by 4 bases and J by 11 bases; unmatched bases: 9. The CDR3 extends over 15 amino acids. CDR1 SGHTS and CDR2 YDEGEE come from the germline V gene.

The chain recombines TRBV5-3 with TRBJ2-1, with 8 bases identical to TRBD2. TRBV5-3 is assigned to the ORF class and has an uncertain function. The CDR3 is 13 residues long. V was clipped by 4 bases and J by 7 bases; unmatched bases: 4. The CDR3 coding sequence is TGTGCCAGAAGCCCGGGACTAGAGAATGAGCAGTTCTTC. As protein: CARSPGLENEQFF.

V gene TRBV5-5 combines with J gene TRBJ2-1, with D possibly TRBD2 on 5 matching bases. The CDR3 covers 11 residues. From germline, CDR1 is SGHKS and CDR2 YYEKEE (reference sequence). V dropped 9 bases and J dropped 9 bases, with 13 bases sitting between them. CDR3 sequence: CATVAIGEQFF. The CDR3 coding sequence is TGTGCCACGGTAGCGATTGGTGAGCAGTTCTTC. The variable domain in full, with the rest retrieved from reference TRBV5-5 and TRBJ2-1, is DAGVTQSPTHLIKTRGQQVTLRCSPISGHKSVSWYQQVLGQGPQFIFQYYEKEERGRGNFPDRFSARQFPNYSSELNVNALLLGDSALYLCATVAIGEQFFGPGTRLTVL.